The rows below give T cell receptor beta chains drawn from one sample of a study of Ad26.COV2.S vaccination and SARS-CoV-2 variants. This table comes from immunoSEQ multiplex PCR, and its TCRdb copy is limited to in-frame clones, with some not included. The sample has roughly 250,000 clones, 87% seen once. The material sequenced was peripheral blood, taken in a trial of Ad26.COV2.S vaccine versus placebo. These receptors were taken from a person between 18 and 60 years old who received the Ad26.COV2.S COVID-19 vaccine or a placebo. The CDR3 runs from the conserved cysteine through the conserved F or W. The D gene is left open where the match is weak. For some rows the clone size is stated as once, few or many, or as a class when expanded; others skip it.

TGTGCCAGCAGTCGCCCTGCAGGGGAGGGCGGGAATTCACCCCTCCACTTT	CASSRPAGEGGNSPLHF	NA	TRBV7-9	TRBJ1-6	NA
TGTGCCAGCAGCTCCCCCGCTCCAAACTATGGCTACACCTTC	CASSSPAPNYGYTF	NA	TRBV13	TRBJ1-2	NA
TGTGCCAGCAGTTACTCGACGGTGAACACTGAAGCTTTCTTT	CASSYSTVNTEAFF	NA	TRBV6-5	TRBJ1-1	NA
TGTGCCAGCAGCTTATATGGAGACAGAAACACCGGGGAGCTGTTTTTT	CASSLYGDRNTGELFF	NA	TRBV7-9	TRBJ2-2	NA
TGCGCCAGCAGCCAAGATCCAGCTTTCAGGGACGGTCAGCCCCAGCATTTT	CASSQDPAFRDGQPQHF	few	TRBV4-1	TRBJ1-5	NA
TGTGCCAGCAGCTCCGCACAGGAATTTCCCTCAAAACTGTTTTTT	CASSSAQEFPSKLFF	NA	TRBV5-4	TRBJ1-4	NA
TGCGCCAGCAGCTTGGAGGGACAGGGGGCACTTCTAAGGGAAAAACTGTTTTTT	CASSLEGQGALLREKLFF	NA	TRBV5-1	TRBJ1-4	TRBD1
TGCGCCAGCAGCCAAGATAGGAGGACAGACATGAACACTGAAGCTTTCTTT	CASSQDRRTDMNTEAFF	NA	TRBV4-1	TRBJ1-1	NA
TGTGCCAGTAGGGAGTTAAACAGGGGGCATGAGCAGTTCTTC	CASRELNRGHEQFF	NA	TRBV19	TRBJ2-1	TRBD1
TGTGCCAGCTCACCACAGACCTACGAGCAGTACTTC	CASSPQTYEQYF	NA	TRBV18	TRBJ2-7	NA
TGCGCCAGCAGCTTGGGACACATTGAAAAACTGTTTTTT	CASSLGHIEKLFF	many	TRBV5-1	TRBJ1-4	NA
TGTGCCAGCAGCCAAGATCATCGGCAGGGGAGCACAGATACGCAGTATTTT	CASSQDHRQGSTDTQYF	NA	TRBV3-1/TRBV3-2	TRBJ2-3	NA
TGTGCCAGCAGCTTACGGTACACCGGGGAGCTGTTTTTT	CASSLRYTGELFF	once	TRBV11-2	TRBJ2-2	NA
TGTGCCAGCAGCCCAGGACAGGGGGCGTATGGCTACACCTTC	CASSPGQGAYGYTF	once	TRBV7-9	TRBJ1-2	TRBD1
TGTGCCAGCAGCTGGGGGGTAAACAATGAAAAACTGTTTTTT	CASSWGVNNEKLFF	NA	TRBV5-8	TRBJ1-4	NA
TGTGCCAGCTCACCACTCTGGACCGGGAGCGCGAACACCGGGGAGCTGTTTTTT	CASSPLWTGSANTGELFF	NA	TRBV18	TRBJ2-2	NA
TGTGCCAGCAGCGGGTTCCGGGACAAGAACACTGAAGCTTTCTTT	CASSGFRDKNTEAFF	NA	TRBV11-2	TRBJ1-1	NA